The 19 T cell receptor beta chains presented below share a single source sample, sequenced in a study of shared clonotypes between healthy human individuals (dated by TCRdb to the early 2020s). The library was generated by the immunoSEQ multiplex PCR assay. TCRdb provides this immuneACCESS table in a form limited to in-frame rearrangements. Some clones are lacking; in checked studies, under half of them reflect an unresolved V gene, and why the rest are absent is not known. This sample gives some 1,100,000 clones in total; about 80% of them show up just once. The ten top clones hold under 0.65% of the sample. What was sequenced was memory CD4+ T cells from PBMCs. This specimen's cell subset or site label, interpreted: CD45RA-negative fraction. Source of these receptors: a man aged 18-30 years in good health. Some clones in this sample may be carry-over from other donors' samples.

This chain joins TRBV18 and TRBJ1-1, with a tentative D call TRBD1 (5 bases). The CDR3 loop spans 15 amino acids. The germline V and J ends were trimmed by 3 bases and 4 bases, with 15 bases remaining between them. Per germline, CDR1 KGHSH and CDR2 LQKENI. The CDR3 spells CASSPDGRAATEAFF. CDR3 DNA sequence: TGTGCCAGCTCACCCGACGGCAGGGCGGCCACTGAAGCTTTCTTT.

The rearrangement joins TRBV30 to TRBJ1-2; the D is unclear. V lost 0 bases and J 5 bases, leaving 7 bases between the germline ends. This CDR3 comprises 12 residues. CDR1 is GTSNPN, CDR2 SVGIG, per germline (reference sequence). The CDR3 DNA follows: TGTGCCTGGAGTGTCTCTGGATATGGCTACACCTTC. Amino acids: CAWSVSGYGYTF.

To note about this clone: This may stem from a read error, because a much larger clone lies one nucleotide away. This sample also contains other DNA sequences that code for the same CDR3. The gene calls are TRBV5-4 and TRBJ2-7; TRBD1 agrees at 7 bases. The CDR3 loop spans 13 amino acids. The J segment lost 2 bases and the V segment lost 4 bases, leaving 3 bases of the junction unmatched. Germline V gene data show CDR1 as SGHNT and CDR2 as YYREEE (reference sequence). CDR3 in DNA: TGTGCCAGCAGCCGGGACAGCACCTACGAGCAGTACTTC. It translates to CASSRDSTYEQYF.

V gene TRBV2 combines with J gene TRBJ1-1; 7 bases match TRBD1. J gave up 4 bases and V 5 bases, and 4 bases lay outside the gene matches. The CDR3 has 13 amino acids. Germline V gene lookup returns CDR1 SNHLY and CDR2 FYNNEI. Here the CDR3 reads CASSRTGVTEAFF. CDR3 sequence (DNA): TGTGCCAGCAGTAGAACAGGGGTCACTGAAGCTTTCTTT.

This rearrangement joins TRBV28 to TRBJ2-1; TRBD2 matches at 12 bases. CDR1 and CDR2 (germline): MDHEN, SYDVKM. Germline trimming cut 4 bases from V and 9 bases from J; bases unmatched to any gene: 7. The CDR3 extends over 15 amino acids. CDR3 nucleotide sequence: TGTGCCAGCAGTTCGTCTAGCGGGAGGGGCGGTGAGCAGTTCTTC. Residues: CASSSSSGRGGEQFF.

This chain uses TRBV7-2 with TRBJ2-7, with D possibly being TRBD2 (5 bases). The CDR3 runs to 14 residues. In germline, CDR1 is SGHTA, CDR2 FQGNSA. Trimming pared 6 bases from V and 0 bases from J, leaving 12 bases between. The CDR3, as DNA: TGTGCCAGCAGAGGTACCGGGGTCTCCTACGAGCAGTACTTC. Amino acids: CASRGTGVSYEQYF.

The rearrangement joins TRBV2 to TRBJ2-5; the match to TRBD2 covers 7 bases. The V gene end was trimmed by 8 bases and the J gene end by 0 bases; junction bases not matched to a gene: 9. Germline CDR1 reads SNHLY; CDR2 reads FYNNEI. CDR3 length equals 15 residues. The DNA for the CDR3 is TGTGCCAGCTCGGGGCTAGCGGTGAACCAAGAGACCCAGTACTTC. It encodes CASSGLAVNQETQYF.

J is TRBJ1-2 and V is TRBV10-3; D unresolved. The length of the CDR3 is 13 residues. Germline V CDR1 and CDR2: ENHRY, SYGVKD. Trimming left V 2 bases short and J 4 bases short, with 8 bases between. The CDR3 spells CAISEPGAYGYTF. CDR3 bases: TGTGCCATCAGTGAGCCGGGTGCCTATGGCTACACCTTC.

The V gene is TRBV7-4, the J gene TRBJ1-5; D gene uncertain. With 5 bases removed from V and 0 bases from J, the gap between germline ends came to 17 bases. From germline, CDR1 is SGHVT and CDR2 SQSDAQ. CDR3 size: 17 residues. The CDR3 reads CASSPDVVVDSNQPQHF. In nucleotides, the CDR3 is TGTGCCAGCAGCCCGGACGTCGTCGTGGATAGCAATCAGCCCCAGCATTTT.

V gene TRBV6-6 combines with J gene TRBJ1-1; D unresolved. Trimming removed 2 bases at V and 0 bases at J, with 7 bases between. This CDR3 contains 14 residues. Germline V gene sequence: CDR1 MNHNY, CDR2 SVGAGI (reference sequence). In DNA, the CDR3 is TGTGCCAGCAGTTACATGTGGGTGAACACTGAAGCTTTCTTT. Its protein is CASSYMWVNTEAFF.

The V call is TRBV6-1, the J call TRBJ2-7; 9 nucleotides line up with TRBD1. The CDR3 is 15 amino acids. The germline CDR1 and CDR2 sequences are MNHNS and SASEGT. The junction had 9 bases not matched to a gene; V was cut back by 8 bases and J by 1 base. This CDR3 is CASDRGQGGSYEQYF. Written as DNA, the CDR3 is TGTGCCAGCGATAGGGGACAGGGAGGGTCCTACGAGCAGTACTTC.

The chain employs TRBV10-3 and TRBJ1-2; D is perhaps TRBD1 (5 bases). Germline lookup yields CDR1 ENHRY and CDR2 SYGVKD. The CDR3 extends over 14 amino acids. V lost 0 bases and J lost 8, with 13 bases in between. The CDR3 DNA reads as TGTGCCATCAGTGAGTCCCCCCGCAGGGACGGCTACACCTTC. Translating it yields CAISESPRRDGYTF.

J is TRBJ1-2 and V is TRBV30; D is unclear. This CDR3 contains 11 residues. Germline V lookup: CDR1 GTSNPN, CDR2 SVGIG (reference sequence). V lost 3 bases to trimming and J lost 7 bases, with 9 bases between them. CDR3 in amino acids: CAWRQGAGYTF. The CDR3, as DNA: TGTGCCTGGAGGCAAGGAGCTGGCTACACCTTC. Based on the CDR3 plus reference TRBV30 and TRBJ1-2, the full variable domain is SQTIHQWPATLVQPVGSPLSLECTVEGTSNPNLYWYRQAAGRGLQLLFYSVGIGQISSEVPQNLSASRPQDRQFILSSKKLLLSDSGFYLCAWRQGAGYTFGSGTRLTVV.

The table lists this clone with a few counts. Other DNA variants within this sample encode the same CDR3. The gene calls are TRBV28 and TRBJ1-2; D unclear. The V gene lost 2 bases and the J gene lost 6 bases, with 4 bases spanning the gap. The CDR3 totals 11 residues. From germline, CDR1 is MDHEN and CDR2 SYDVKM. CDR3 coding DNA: TGTGCCAGCAGTTTAAGGGATGGCTACACCTTC. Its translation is CASSLRDGYTF.

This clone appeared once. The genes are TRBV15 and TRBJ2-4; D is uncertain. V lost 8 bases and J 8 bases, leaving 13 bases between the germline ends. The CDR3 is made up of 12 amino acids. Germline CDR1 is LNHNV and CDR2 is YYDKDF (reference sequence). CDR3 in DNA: TGTGCCACCTCCCTAGGCCGCGACATTCAGTACTTC. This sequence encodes CATSLGRDIQYF.

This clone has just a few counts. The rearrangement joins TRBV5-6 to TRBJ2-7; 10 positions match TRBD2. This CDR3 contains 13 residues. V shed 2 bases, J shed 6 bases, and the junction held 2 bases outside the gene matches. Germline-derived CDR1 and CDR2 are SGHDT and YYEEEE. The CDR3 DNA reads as TGTGCCAGCAGCTTCTTAGCGGGAGGCGAGCAGTACTTC. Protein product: CASSFLAGGEQYF.

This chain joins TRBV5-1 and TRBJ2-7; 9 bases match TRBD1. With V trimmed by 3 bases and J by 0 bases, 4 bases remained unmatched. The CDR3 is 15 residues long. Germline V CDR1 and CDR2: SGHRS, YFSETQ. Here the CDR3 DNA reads TGCGCCAGCAGCTCCCGGGACAGGGACTCCTACGAGCAGTACTTC. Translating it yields CASSSRDRDSYEQYF.

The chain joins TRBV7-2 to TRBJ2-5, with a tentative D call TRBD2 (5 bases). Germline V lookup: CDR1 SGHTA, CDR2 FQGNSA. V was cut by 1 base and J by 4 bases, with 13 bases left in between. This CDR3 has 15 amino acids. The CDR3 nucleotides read TGTGCCAGCAGCTTAGGCCTGGGCGGGCCAGAGACCCAGTACTTC. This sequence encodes CASSLGLGGPETQYF.

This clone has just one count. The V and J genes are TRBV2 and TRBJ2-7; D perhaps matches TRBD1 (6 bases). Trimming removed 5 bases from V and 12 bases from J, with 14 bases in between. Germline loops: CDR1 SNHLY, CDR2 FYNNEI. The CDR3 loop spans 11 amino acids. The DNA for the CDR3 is TGTGCCAGCAGTCGTCAGGGGATCCGGTACTTC. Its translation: CASSRQGIRYF.